The rows below give T cell receptor beta chains drawn from one sample of a study of blood T cell repertoires in COVID-19. Only in-frame clones appear in the TCRdb table, and some are missing; sequencing was by immunoSEQ multiplex PCR. This table holds around 220,000 clones, around 80% found once. Sequenced material: peripheral blood. The source of these receptors is an elderly woman with COVID-19, enrolled during active disease. Each CDR3 is given with its conserved first and last residue. The order of the fields is J gene, V gene, D gene, clone size, CDR3 protein, CDR3 DNA. A D gene is named only where the DNA matches it firmly. Not every row has a clone size; where given, it reads once, few, many or a size class.

j_call: TRBJ1-1; v_call: TRBV11-1; d_call: .; clone_size: .; cdr3_aa: CASSLGQGTNTEAFF; cdr3_nt: TGTGCCAGCAGCTTAGGCCAGGGGACGAACACTGAAGCTTTCTTT
j_call: TRBJ1-2; v_call: TRBV5-5; d_call: TRBD1; clone_size: .; cdr3_aa: CASSSQDRGRNFPNYGYTF; cdr3_nt: TGTGCCAGCAGCTCCCAAGACAGGGGCCGCAACTTTCCTAACTATGGCTACACCTTC
j_call: TRBJ1-4; v_call: TRBV3-1/TRBV3-2; d_call: TRBD1; clone_size: .; cdr3_aa: CASSPRDSSNEKLFF; cdr3_nt: TGTGCCAGCAGCCCTAGGGACAGCTCTAATGAAAAACTGTTTTTT
j_call: TRBJ2-7; v_call: TRBV15; d_call: .; clone_size: once; cdr3_aa: CATSRDQGYEQYF; cdr3_nt: TGTGCCACCAGCAGAGACCAGGGCTACGAGCAGTACTTC
j_call: TRBJ2-1; v_call: TRBV13; d_call: TRBD2; clone_size: .; cdr3_aa: CASSGRPGTSGRVNEQFF; cdr3_nt: TGTGCCAGCAGCGGCCGCCCGGGGACTAGCGGGAGGGTCAATGAGCAGTTCTTC
j_call: TRBJ2-1; v_call: TRBV9; d_call: .; clone_size: once; cdr3_aa: CASSPRETEQFF; cdr3_nt: TGTGCCAGCAGCCCCAGGGAAACTGAGCAGTTCTTC
j_call: TRBJ2-5; v_call: TRBV4-1; d_call: TRBD2; clone_size: .; cdr3_aa: CASSQPSGSLKTQYF; cdr3_nt: TGCGCCAGCAGCCAACCTAGCGGGAGCCTGAAGACCCAGTACTTC
j_call: TRBJ1-2; v_call: TRBV5-1; d_call: .; clone_size: .; cdr3_aa: CASSAYAGSNYGYTF; cdr3_nt: TGCGCCAGCAGCGCATATGCAGGATCTAACTATGGCTACACCTTC
j_call: TRBJ1-1; v_call: TRBV7-9; d_call: .; clone_size: .; cdr3_aa: CASSLDPGGNTEAFF; cdr3_nt: TGTGCCAGCAGCTTAGACCCCGGGGGGAACACTGAAGCTTTCTTT
j_call: TRBJ2-3; v_call: TRBV7-2; d_call: .; clone_size: .; cdr3_aa: CASSLKWGVSSTDTQYF; cdr3_nt: TGTGCCAGCAGCTTAAAATGGGGGGTCTCTAGCACAGATACGCAGTATTTT
j_call: TRBJ1-1; v_call: TRBV7-8; d_call: TRBD1; clone_size: .; cdr3_aa: CASSLRQGLVAEAFF; cdr3_nt: TGTGCCAGCAGCTTACGACAGGGGTTGGTGGCTGAAGCTTTCTTT
j_call: TRBJ1-1; v_call: TRBV7-9; d_call: TRBD1; clone_size: .; cdr3_aa: CASTWDSGTEAFF; cdr3_nt: TGTGCCAGCACTTGGGACAGCGGCACTGAAGCTTTCTTT
j_call: TRBJ2-1; v_call: TRBV29-1; d_call: .; clone_size: once; cdr3_aa: CSVGGPSGSYNEQFF; cdr3_nt: TGCAGCGTTGGGGGGCCCTCGGGTTCCTACAATGAGCAGTTCTTC
j_call: TRBJ2-5; v_call: TRBV18; d_call: .; clone_size: .; cdr3_aa: CASSHLQGQETQYF; cdr3_nt: TGTGCCAGCTCACACCTACAGGGCCAAGAGACCCAGTACTTC
j_call: TRBJ1-2; v_call: TRBV7-9; d_call: TRBD1; clone_size: .; cdr3_aa: CASSLTGQGGGYTF; cdr3_nt: TGTGCCAGCAGCTTAACTGGACAGGGAGGTGGCTACACCTTC
j_call: TRBJ1-2; v_call: TRBV20-1; d_call: .; clone_size: .; cdr3_aa: CSAGSPYGYTF; cdr3_nt: TGCAGTGCCGGTAGTCCCTATGGCTACACCTTC
j_call: TRBJ2-2; v_call: TRBV3-1/TRBV3-2; d_call: TRBD1; clone_size: .; cdr3_aa: CASSPGTGRLTGELFF; cdr3_nt: TGTGCCAGCAGCCCGGGGACAGGGCGGTTAACCGGGGAGCTGTTTTTT
j_call: TRBJ2-6; v_call: TRBV28; d_call: TRBD1; clone_size: .; cdr3_aa: CASSAQGAGANVLTF; cdr3_nt: TGTGCCAGCAGTGCTCAGGGGGCTGGGGCCAACGTCCTGACTTTC
j_call: TRBJ1-4; v_call: TRBV18; d_call: .; clone_size: .; cdr3_aa: CASSPGGVAEKLFF; cdr3_nt: TGTGCCAGCTCCCCGGGGGGTGTGGCTGAAAAACTGTTTTTT
j_call: TRBJ1-1; v_call: TRBV7-7; d_call: .; clone_size: .; cdr3_aa: CASSSGLGTEAFF; cdr3_nt: TGTGCTAGCAGCTCAGGTTTGGGCACTGAAGCTTTCTTT
j_call: TRBJ1-1; v_call: TRBV5-5; d_call: .; clone_size: .; cdr3_aa: CASSFGANTEAFF; cdr3_nt: TGTGCCAGCAGCTTTGGGGCGAACACTGAAGCTTTCTTT
j_call: TRBJ1-5; v_call: TRBV5-6; d_call: .; clone_size: .; cdr3_aa: CASSSNSGRGGSQHF; cdr3_nt: TGTGCCAGCAGCTCAAATAGCGGACGCGGTGGGTCCCAGCATTTT
j_call: TRBJ2-1; v_call: TRBV6-5; d_call: .; clone_size: .; cdr3_aa: CASSLGRRGYEQFF; cdr3_nt: TGTGCCAGCAGTCTCGGTCGACGAGGGTACGAGCAGTTCTTC
j_call: TRBJ2-7; v_call: TRBV29-1; d_call: .; clone_size: .; cdr3_aa: CSVGMGHYEQYF; cdr3_nt: TGCAGCGTTGGGATGGGACACTACGAGCAGTACTTC
j_call: TRBJ2-1; v_call: TRBV5-5; d_call: .; clone_size: .; cdr3_aa: CASNRDTSYNEQFF; cdr3_nt: TGTGCCAGCAACCGGGACACCAGCTACAATGAGCAGTTCTTC
j_call: TRBJ1-3; v_call: TRBV6-5; d_call: TRBD1; clone_size: .; cdr3_aa: CASSSGTAGNTIYF; cdr3_nt: TGTGCCAGCAGTTCCGGGACAGCTGGAAACACCATATATTTT
j_call: TRBJ2-1; v_call: TRBV19; d_call: TRBD2; clone_size: few; cdr3_aa: CASSIRVSSGVADEQFF; cdr3_nt: TGTGCCAGTAGTATAAGGGTGTCTAGCGGGGTCGCCGATGAGCAGTTCTTC
j_call: TRBJ2-3; v_call: TRBV7-8; d_call: .; clone_size: .; cdr3_aa: CASSFRGSDTQYF; cdr3_nt: TGTGCCAGCAGCTTCCGGGGGTCAGATACGCAGTATTTT
j_call: TRBJ1-1; v_call: TRBV6-5; d_call: .; clone_size: .; cdr3_aa: CASSYTDTEAFF; cdr3_nt: TGTGCCAGCAGTTATACGGACACTGAAGCTTTCTTT
j_call: TRBJ1-2; v_call: TRBV5-1; d_call: .; clone_size: .; cdr3_aa: CASSPQGSNYGYTF; cdr3_nt: TGCGCCAGCAGCCCCCAGGGATCTAACTATGGCTACACCTTC
j_call: TRBJ2-5; v_call: TRBV11-3; d_call: .; clone_size: .; cdr3_aa: CASSRSPPTPYQETQYF; cdr3_nt: TGTGCCAGCAGCCGCTCACCCCCTACTCCGTACCAAGAGACCCAGTACTTC
j_call: TRBJ1-2; v_call: TRBV19; d_call: TRBD1; clone_size: .; cdr3_aa: CASSTRDRGNYGYTF; cdr3_nt: TGTGCCAGTAGTACCCGGGACAGGGGAAACTATGGCTACACCTTC
j_call: TRBJ2-5; v_call: TRBV27; d_call: .; clone_size: .; cdr3_aa: CASSLSNSEETQYF; cdr3_nt: TGTGCCAGCAGTTTATCGAATAGTGAAGAGACCCAGTACTTC
j_call: TRBJ1-2; v_call: TRBV3-1/TRBV3-2; d_call: TRBD1; clone_size: .; cdr3_aa: CAARQGPGGYTF; cdr3_nt: TGTGCCGCTCGACAGGGTCCTGGTGGCTACACCTTC
j_call: TRBJ1-1; v_call: TRBV12-5; d_call: .; clone_size: .; cdr3_aa: CASVRGATNTEAFF; cdr3_nt: TGTGCTAGTGTCCGGGGGGCAACGAACACTGAAGCTTTCTTT
j_call: TRBJ1-1; v_call: TRBV6-1; d_call: .; clone_size: few; cdr3_aa: CASSDRGFITEAFF; cdr3_nt: TGTGCCAGCAGTGACAGGGGATTCATAACTGAAGCTTTCTTT
j_call: TRBJ1-1; v_call: TRBV11-2; d_call: .; clone_size: .; cdr3_aa: CASSLDPGGIAEAFF; cdr3_nt: TGTGCCAGCAGCTTAGATCCTGGGGGGATTGCTGAAGCTTTCTTT
j_call: TRBJ1-2; v_call: TRBV7-2; d_call: .; clone_size: once; cdr3_aa: CASSLGGYGYTF; cdr3_nt: TGTGCCAGCAGCCTCGGCGGCTATGGCTACACCTTC
j_call: TRBJ2-1; v_call: TRBV6-5; d_call: .; clone_size: .; cdr3_aa: CASMSGYNEQFF; cdr3_nt: TGTGCCAGCATGTCGGGGTACAATGAGCAGTTCTTC